Listed here are 20 T cell receptor beta chains from one sample, sequenced in a study of blood T cell repertoires in COVID-19. Sequencing was performed with immunoSEQ multiplex PCR; in TCRdb, only in-frame clones are kept and a portion is missing. The table lists roughly 59,000 clones, 70% to 80% of them singletons, with 8.5% to 10% in the top ten. Sequencing was performed on peripheral blood. These receptors were obtained from a human donor in a cohort sampled during active COVID-19.

The CDR3 region is CASSQEASRSNTGELFF. The CDR3 bases are TGTGCCAGCAGCCAAGAGGCTAGCCGATCTAACACCGGGGAGCTGTTTTTT. The J gene is TRBJ2-2, the V gene TRBV4-2, with D possibly TRBD2 on 5 matching bases. Germline lookup yields CDR1 LGHNA and CDR2 YNFKEQ. Trimming cost V 0 bases and J 2 bases, with 13 bases left between them. The CDR3 loop spans 17 amino acids.

The rearrangement joins TRBV28 to TRBJ1-2; tentative D call: TRBD1 (6 bases). This CDR3 comprises 15 residues. CDR1 MDHEN and CDR2 SYDVKM come from the germline V gene. The ends were cut back, 4 bases at V and 8 bases at J, with 20 bases in the middle. The chain's CDR3 is CASSWYSQGRGGYTF. The CDR3, as DNA: TGTGCCAGCAGTTGGTACTCGCAGGGCAGGGGAGGCTACACCTTC.

This chain uses TRBV28 with TRBJ2-3, with no clear D. CDR1 MDHEN and CDR2 SYDVKM come from the germline V gene. Between the trimmed V and J ends, which lost 2 bases and 0 bases, there was a span of 9 bases. The CDR3 consists of 15 residues. The CDR3 sequence is CASSLPVRSTDTQYF. The CDR3 DNA sequence: TGTGCCAGCAGTTTACCAGTCCGTAGCACAGATACGCAGTATTTT.

This clone has only one observation. V usage is TRBV28 and J usage is TRBJ2-5; weak D call: TRBD1 (5 bases). This CDR3 spans 12 amino acids. Trimming shortened V by 5 bases and J by 3 bases, and 7 bases separated the two germline ends. Germline V gene sequence: CDR1 MDHEN, CDR2 SYDVKM. The CDR3 is CASSRGEETQYF. The CDR3 DNA is TGTGCCAGCAGTAGGGGTGAAGAGACCCAGTACTTC.

This clone was observed many times. This chain links TRBV6-4 with TRBJ2-1, with D perhaps TRBD2 (5 bases). The CDR3 has 16 amino acids. Germline CDR1 and CDR2: MRHNA and SNTAGT. With 0 bases removed from V and 7 bases from J, the gap between germline ends came to 16 bases. Here the CDR3 DNA reads TGTGCCAGCAGTGACTCTGTTGCCGGGGAAGGGAATGAGCAGTTCTTC. It specifies CASSDSVAGEGNEQFF.

The chain links TRBV18 to TRBJ2-2, with a tentative D call TRBD2 (5 bases). Germline values: CDR1 KGHSH, CDR2 LQKENI. The CDR3 consists of 16 residues. V lost 6 bases and J 1 base, leaving 15 bases between the germline ends. CDR3 amino acids: CASSPRPGVNTGELFF. The CDR3 region has the DNA TGTGCCAGCTCCCCTCGTCCCGGGGTGAACACCGGGGAGCTGTTTTTT.

The chain recombines TRBV4-2 with TRBJ2-1; D is possibly TRBD2 (6 bases). Germline V CDR1 and CDR2: LGHNA, YNFKEQ. The CDR3 contains 15 residues. With 1 base removed from V and 1 base from J, the gap between germline ends came to 8 bases. The CDR3 sequence: CASSQVGGSYNEQFF. DNA of the CDR3: TGTGCCAGCAGCCAAGTAGGAGGGTCCTACAATGAGCAGTTCTTC.

This chain connects TRBV30 to TRBJ1-5, with D possibly being TRBD1 (6 bases). CDR1 and CDR2 from the germline V gene are GTSNPN and SVGIG (reference sequence). The V and J ends lost 2 bases and 1 base respectively, with 12 bases between them. The CDR3 sequence is 15 residues long. In nucleotides, the CDR3 is TGTGCCTGGAGTTTACAGGGTTCAAGCAATCAGCCCCAGCATTTT. Amino acid sequence: CAWSLQGSSNQPQHF.

The rearrangement joins TRBV6-2 or TRBV6-3 to TRBJ2-5, with D possibly matching TRBD1 (5 bases). There are 15 residues in the CDR3. The V and J ends lost 6 bases and 0 bases respectively, with 14 bases between them. CDR1 MNHEY and CDR2 SVGEGT come from the germline V gene. CDR3: CASSFLQGNQETQYF. The CDR3 DNA reads TGTGCCAGCAGCTTCCTCCAGGGAAACCAAGAGACCCAGTACTTC.

The chain couples TRBV25-1 to TRBJ2-7; unclear D gene. This CDR3 has 10 residues. V was pared by 10 bases and J by 3 bases, with 7 bases between. In germline, CDR1 is MGHDK, CDR2 SYGVNS. The CDR3 here is CATSDYEQYF. The CDR3, as DNA: TGTGCCACCTCAGACTACGAGCAGTACTTC.

The chain has TRBV4-2 and TRBJ2-2; D is uncertain. V lost 4 bases, J lost 6 bases, and 12 bases lay in between. The CDR3 has 14 residues. Germline CDR1 reads LGHNA; CDR2 reads YNFKEQ. In nucleotides, the CDR3 is TGTGCCAGCAGCCTATCCGACATCTCCGGGGAGCTGTTTTTT. Translation gives CASSLSDISGELFF.

This chain joins TRBV9 and TRBJ1-2; D unclear. Germline V gene data show CDR1 as SGDLS and CDR2 as YYNGEE. Trimming left V 4 bases short and J 0 bases short, with 10 bases between. This CDR3 comprises 14 residues. The CDR3 coding sequence is TGTGCCAGCAGCTCGTATCTAGCTAACTATGGCTACACCTTC. This codes for CASSSYLANYGYTF.

The CDR3 nucleotides read TGTGCCATGTACTCTGGGGCCAACGTCCTGACTTTC. Its protein product is CAMYSGANVLTF. This chain links TRBV10-3 with TRBJ2-6; no clear D. The length of the CDR3 is 12 residues. Germline assignment: CDR1 ENHRY and CDR2 SYGVKD. Trimming pared 9 bases from V and 0 bases from J, leaving 3 bases between.

The chain is built from TRBV7-2 and TRBJ1-2, with a possible D match to TRBD1 (5 bases). This CDR3 comprises 14 residues. Trimming pared 7 bases from V and 6 bases from J, leaving 18 bases between. The germline gives CDR1 SGHTA, CDR2 FQGNSA. CDR3 in DNA: TGTGCCAGCAAGAGGACGCCGAACAGGCATGGCTACACCTTC. Its protein is CASKRTPNRHGYTF.

This clone was picked up a small number of times. The chain joins TRBV6-5 to TRBJ1-6, with TRBD1 matching 11 bases. The CDR3 runs to 15 residues. CDR1 and CDR2 from the germline V gene are MNHEY and SVGAGI. Trimming removed 2 bases from V and 9 bases from J; junction bases left unmatched: 3. CDR3 protein: CASSYDGQGASPLHF. The CDR3 DNA follows: TGTGCCAGCAGTTACGACGGACAGGGGGCTTCACCCCTCCACTTT.

This clone was counted a few times. V is TRBV5-6 and J is TRBJ1-5, with 8 bases identical to TRBD1. Germline loops: CDR1 SGHDT, CDR2 YYEEEE. The CDR3 consists of 14 residues. The V gene end was trimmed by 4 bases and the J gene end by 7 bases; junction bases not matched to a gene: 7. The CDR3 sequence is CASSRTGSEQPQHF. CDR3 DNA: TGTGCCAGCAGCCGGACAGGGAGCGAGCAGCCCCAGCATTTT.

The chain couples TRBV12-3 or TRBV12-4 to TRBJ2-6, with D unresolved. V shed 11 bases and J shed 2 bases, with 10 bases lying between them. The CDR3 totals 13 residues. The CDR3, as DNA: TGTGCCGCCGGTGTTACTGGGGCCAACGTCCTGACTTTC. Encoded protein: CAAGVTGANVLTF.

CDR3 residues: CASSFLAGPLQDEQYF. The CDR3 bases are TGTGCCAGCAGCTTCCTAGCGGGACCCTTGCAGGACGAGCAGTACTTC. The rearrangement uses TRBV7-2 and TRBJ2-7; 9 bases fit TRBD2. This CDR3 is built from 16 residues. Losses at the gene ends were 3 bases for V and 5 bases for J; bases not matched to a gene: 11. The V gene's germline CDR1 is SGHTA and CDR2 FQGNSA.

This chain links TRBV11-2 with TRBJ2-1, with 12 positions matching TRBD2. V lost 6 bases and J lost 9; bases outside the gene matches: 9. Germline V gives CDR1 SGHAT, CDR2 FQNNGV. The CDR3 length is 15 residues. CDR3 nucleotides: TGTGCCAGCAGTTACGGGACTAGCGGGCGGGGTGAGCAGTTCTTC. Translation gives CASSYGTSGRGEQFF.

The rearrangement joins TRBV7-2 to TRBJ2-7; 12 bases are shared with TRBD2. The V gene end was trimmed by 7 bases and the J gene end by 4 bases; junction bases not matched to a gene: 8. Germline CDR1 and CDR2: SGHTA and FQGNSA. CDR3 size: 15 residues. CDR3 DNA sequence: TGTGCCAGCATGTCTAGCGGGAGGGAATGGTACGAGCAGTACTTC. Its protein is CASMSSGREWYEQYF.